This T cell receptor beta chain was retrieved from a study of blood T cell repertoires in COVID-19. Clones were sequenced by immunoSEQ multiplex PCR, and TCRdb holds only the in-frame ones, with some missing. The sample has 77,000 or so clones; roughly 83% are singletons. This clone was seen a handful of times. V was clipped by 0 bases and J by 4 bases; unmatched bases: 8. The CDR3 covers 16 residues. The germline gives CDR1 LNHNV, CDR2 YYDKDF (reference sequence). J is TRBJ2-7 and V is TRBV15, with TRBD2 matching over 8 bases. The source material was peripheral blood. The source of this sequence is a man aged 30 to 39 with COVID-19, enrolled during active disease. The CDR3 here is CATSRDPNSGAYEQYF. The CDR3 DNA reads TGTGCCACCAGCAGAGATCCAAATAGCGGGGCTTACGAGCAGTACTTC. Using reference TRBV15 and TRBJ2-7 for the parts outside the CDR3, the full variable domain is DAMVIQNPRYQVTQFGKPVTLSCSQTLNHNVMYWYQQKSSQAPKLLFHYYDKDFNNEADTPDNFQSRRPNTSFCFLDIRSPGLGDTAMYLCATSRDPNSGAYEQYFGPGTRLTVT.